This entry lists 14 T cell receptor beta chains sequenced from one sample in a study of cytomegalovirus exposure and HLA in healthy donors. With 60 Vbeta and 13 Jbeta primers, the PCR was carried out. The table came from immunoSEQ multiplex PCR; TCRdb's copy has only in-frame clones and leaves some out. The sample holds 100,000 to 150,000 clones, around 78% seen once. Specimen: PBMCs. The receptors were gathered from a man aged 50 to 59 in good health and CMV-seronegative.

Written as DNA, the CDR3 is TGTGCCACCAGCAGACCTCTAGGATCCCAGTACTTC. Translated, it gives CATSRPLGSQYF. The chain recombines TRBV15 with TRBJ2-5; D is unresolved. CDR1 is LNHNV, CDR2 YYDKDF, per germline (reference sequence). The length of the CDR3 is 12 residues. The ends were cut back, 2 bases at V and 9 bases at J, with 10 bases in the middle.

Here the CDR3 reads CATSRDRARSYEQYF. The DNA of the CDR3 is TGTGCCACCAGCAGAGATAGAGCACGCTCCTACGAGCAGTACTTC. The V gene is TRBV15, the J gene TRBJ2-5; D is unclear. The J call may not be correct, given that the DNA end is closer to TRBJ2-7. Per germline, CDR1 LNHNV and CDR2 YYDKDF (reference sequence). This CDR3 is 15 amino acids long.

This clone was detected once. The chain is built from TRBV10-3 and TRBJ2-3, with 11 bases lining up with TRBD2. Germline V gene lookup returns CDR1 ENHRY and CDR2 SYGVKD. This CDR3 is 17 amino acids long. J was trimmed by 2 bases and V by 7 bases; bases with no gene match: 11. In DNA, the CDR3 is TGTGCCATCATGGCTAGCGGGGGGTCCCTCTTCACAGATACGCAGTATTTT. Translated, it gives CAIMASGGSLFTDTQYF.

The rearrangement links TRBV10-3 to TRBJ1-1, with D possibly being TRBD1 (6 bases). The CDR3 spans 15 residues. Trimming removed 10 bases at V and 1 base at J, with 19 bases between. Germline-derived CDR1 and CDR2 are ENHRY and SYGVKD. CDR3 nucleotide sequence: TGTGCCACCCGACCAAACAGGGAAGAGAACACTGAAGCTTTCTTT. Its translation: CATRPNREENTEAFF.

The chain has TRBV5-6 and TRBJ1-2; D is unclear. CDR1 and CDR2 (germline): SGHDT, YYEEEE. The CDR3 totals 12 residues. V lost 2 bases, J lost 8 bases, and 10 bases lay in between. The CDR3 DNA is TGTGCCAGCAGCTTTGACGGAGAAGGCTACACCTTC. Translated, it gives CASSFDGEGYTF.

This chain uses TRBV6-5 with TRBJ1-6; 8 bases map to TRBD1. Germline-derived CDR1 and CDR2 are MNHEY and SVGAGI. CDR3 length: 15 amino acids. The V and J ends lost 5 bases and 7 bases, in that order; junction bases with no gene match: 7. The CDR3 DNA reads TGTGCCAGCAGTCGCCTGGACAGGGAAAATTCACCCCTCCACTTT. Translating it yields CASSRLDRENSPLHF.

The chain combines TRBV6-6 with TRBJ1-1; 7 bases map to TRBD1. V lost 5 bases and J lost 3; bases outside the gene matches: 6. Germline CDR1 MNHNY, CDR2 SVGAGI (reference sequence). The CDR3 extends over 14 amino acids. In nucleotides, the CDR3 is TGTGCCAGCAGTCGCAGGGGGGAGTACACTGAAGCTTTCTTT. This gives the protein CASSRRGEYTEAFF.

This clone is large by share. Other DNA sequences from this sample encode an identical CDR3 as well. The chain combines TRBV2 with TRBJ2-3; 12 bases fit TRBD2. V dropped 4 bases and J dropped 1; count of bases not matched to a gene: 3. The CDR3 is 16 amino acids. Germline V gives CDR1 SNHLY, CDR2 FYNNEI. This CDR3 is CASSVLAGGRTDTQYF. In DNA, the CDR3 is TGTGCCAGCAGTGTACTAGCGGGGGGCCGCACAGATACGCAGTATTTT.

This clone has just one count. The chain combines TRBV15 with TRBJ1-1; D is unresolved. CDR1 is LNHNV and CDR2 is YYDKDF in the germline V gene (reference sequence). V was cut by 0 bases and J by 4 bases, with 12 bases left in between. The CDR3 contains 15 residues. In DNA, the CDR3 is TGTGCCACCAGCAGAGATTTAATCTCCAGCACTGAAGCTTTCTTT. The encoded protein is CATSRDLISSTEAFF.

Note on this clone: Mismatch with germline at one junction end may stem from a read error. The V gene is TRBV5-8, the J gene TRBJ2-1; 7 positions match TRBD2. Germline values: CDR1 SGHTS, CDR2 YDEGEE. There are 10 residues in the CDR3. CDR3 in amino acids: CASSGLVPVF. CDR3 DNA sequence: TGTGCCAGCAGTGGACTAGTCCCCGTCTTC.

This chain connects TRBV5-1 to TRBJ1-6; D unresolved. V was shortened by 0 bases and J by 9 bases, with 19 bases between the two germline ends. Germline V gene sequence: CDR1 SGHRS, CDR2 YFSETQ. The CDR3 has 17 residues. The CDR3 here is CASSLEVGRGSGSPLHF. The CDR3, as DNA: TGCGCCAGCAGCTTGGAGGTTGGGCGAGGGAGCGGTTCACCCCTCCACTTT.

This clone was observed a few times. The chain has TRBV7-6 and TRBJ2-1, with 11 bases fitting TRBD2. The CDR3 spans 19 residues. In germline, CDR1 is SGHVS, CDR2 FNYEAQ. The junction had 12 bases not matched to a gene; V was cut back by 5 bases and J by 0 bases. In DNA form, the CDR3 reads TGTGCCAGCAGCGGGACCGGGACTAGCGGTTTTAGCTCCTACAATGAGCAGTTCTTC. This encodes CASSGTGTSGFSSYNEQFF. The full variable domain, in which reference TRBV7-6 and TRBJ2-1 provide the parts outside the CDR3, is GAGVSQSPRYKVTKRGQDVALRCDPISGHVSLYWYRQALGQGPEFLTYFNYEAQQDKSGLPNDRFSAERPEGSISTLTIQRTEQRDSAMYRCASSGTGTSGFSSYNEQFFGPGTRLTVL.

V and J are TRBV28 and TRBJ2-1, with TRBD2 matching 8 bases. Germline V gene lookup returns CDR1 MDHEN and CDR2 SYDVKM. The CDR3 consists of 15 residues. V lost 10 bases and J lost 5; bases outside the gene matches: 13. Written as DNA, the CDR3 is TGTGCCATCAACAGGGCCGGGGGGGCCCACAATGAGCAGTTCTTC. Amino acids: CAINRAGGAHNEQFF. Complete variable domain (other parts from reference TRBV28 and TRBJ2-1): DVKVTQSSRYLVKRTGEKVFLECVQDMDHENMFWYRQDPGLGLRLIYFSYDVKMKEKGDIPEGYSVSREKKERFSLILESASTNQTSMYLCAINRAGGAHNEQFFGPGTRLTVL.

The chain carries TRBV7-8 and TRBJ2-6; D is possibly TRBD2 (5 bases). The CDR3 has 18 amino acids. V was pared by 5 bases and J by 0 bases, with 17 bases between. Germline values: CDR1 SGHVS, CDR2 FQNEAQ. CDR3 region: CASSEPGIDLSGANVLTF. In nucleotides, the CDR3 is TGTGCCAGCAGCGAACCGGGGATAGATCTCTCTGGGGCCAACGTCCTGACTTTC.